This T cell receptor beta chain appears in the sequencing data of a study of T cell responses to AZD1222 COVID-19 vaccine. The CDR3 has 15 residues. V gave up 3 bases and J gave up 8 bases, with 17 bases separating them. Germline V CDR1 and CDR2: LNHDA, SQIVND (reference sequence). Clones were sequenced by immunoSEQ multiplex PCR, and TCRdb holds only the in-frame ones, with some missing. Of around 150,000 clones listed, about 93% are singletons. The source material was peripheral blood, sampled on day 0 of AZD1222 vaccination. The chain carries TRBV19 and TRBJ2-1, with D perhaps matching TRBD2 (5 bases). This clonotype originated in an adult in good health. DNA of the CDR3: TGTGCCAGTAGTATCGGAGGTGGGGTTTGGGATGAGCAGTTCTTC. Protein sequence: CASSIGGGVWDEQFF.